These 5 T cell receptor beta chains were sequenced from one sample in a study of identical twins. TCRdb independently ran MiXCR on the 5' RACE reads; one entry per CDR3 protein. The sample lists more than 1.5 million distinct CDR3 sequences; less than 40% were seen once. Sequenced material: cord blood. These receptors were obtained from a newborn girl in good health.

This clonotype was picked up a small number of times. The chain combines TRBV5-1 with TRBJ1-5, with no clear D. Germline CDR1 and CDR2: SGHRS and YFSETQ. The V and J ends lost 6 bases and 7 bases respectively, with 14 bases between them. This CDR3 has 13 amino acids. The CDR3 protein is CASILLRQQPQHF. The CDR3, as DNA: TGCGCCAGCATCCTACTACGGCAGCAGCCCCAGCATTTT.

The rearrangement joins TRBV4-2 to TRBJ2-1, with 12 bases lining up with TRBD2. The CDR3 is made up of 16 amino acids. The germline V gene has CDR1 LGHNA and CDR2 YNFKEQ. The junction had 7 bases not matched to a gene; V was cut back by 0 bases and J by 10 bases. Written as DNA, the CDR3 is TGTGCCAGCAGCCAAGATTTACTAGCGGGAGGAGGCGAGCAGTTCTTC. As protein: CASSQDLLAGGGEQFF.

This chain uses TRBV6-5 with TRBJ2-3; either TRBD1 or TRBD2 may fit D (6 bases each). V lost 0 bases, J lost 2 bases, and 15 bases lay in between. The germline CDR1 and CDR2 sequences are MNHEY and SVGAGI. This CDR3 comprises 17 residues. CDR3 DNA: TGTGCCAGCAGTTACTCTAGGGGGGTCCCCCCCACAGATACGCAGTATTTT. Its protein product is CASSYSRGVPPTDTQYF.

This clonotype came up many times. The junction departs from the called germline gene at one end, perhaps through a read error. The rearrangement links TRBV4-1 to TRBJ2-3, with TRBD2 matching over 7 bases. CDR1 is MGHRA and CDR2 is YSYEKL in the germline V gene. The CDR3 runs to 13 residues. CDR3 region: CASSRLATDTQYF. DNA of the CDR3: TGTGCCAGCAGCCGACTAGCCACAGATACGCAGTATTTT.

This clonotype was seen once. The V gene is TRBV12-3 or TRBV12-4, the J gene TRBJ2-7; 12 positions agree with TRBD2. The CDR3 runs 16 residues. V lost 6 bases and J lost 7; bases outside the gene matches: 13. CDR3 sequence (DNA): TGTGCCAGCAGGTGGACTAGCGGGGTCTCCTACAATGAGCAGTACTTC. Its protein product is CASRWTSGVSYNEQYF.